Below, 30 T cell receptor beta chains from the same sample are listed, as sequenced in a study of CD8 T cells in Susac syndrome. Random hexamers primed reverse transcription of about 0.5 to 1 ug RNA. TCRdb ran MiXCR on the immunoSEQ multiplex PCR reads and lists one entry per CDR3 protein. The table lists about 150,000 distinct CDR3 sequences, approximately 95% of them singletons. The sequencing sample was made of CD4+ T cells from PBMCs. These receptors originate from a human donor with Susac syndrome.

The chain uses TRBV4-2 and TRBJ2-1; 10 positions match TRBD2. After removal of 1 base from V and 5 bases from J, the junction contained 5 bases not matched to a gene. Germline V gene data show CDR1 as LGHNA and CDR2 as YNFKEQ. This CDR3 is 16 amino acids long. The CDR3 region is CASSQVSGGLHNEQFF. CDR3 nucleotide sequence: TGTGCCAGCAGCCAAGTTAGCGGGGGGCTACACAATGAGCAGTTCTTC.

V gene TRBV28 combines with J gene TRBJ2-1; 8 nucleotides match TRBD2. V dropped 5 bases and J dropped 2; count of bases not matched to a gene: 8. Per the germline V gene, CDR1 is MDHEN and CDR2 is SYDVKM. The CDR3 has 16 amino acids. The CDR3 protein is CASSPRGTRAYNEQFF. The CDR3 DNA reads TGTGCCAGCAGTCCCCGCGGGACTAGGGCCTACAATGAGCAGTTCTTC.

The chain couples TRBV5-1 to TRBJ2-7; 13 positions match TRBD2. Per germline, CDR1 SGHRS and CDR2 YFSETQ. Unmatched junction bases numbered 7, after V lost 4 bases and J lost 0 bases. This CDR3 comprises 17 residues. CDR3 sequence: CASSPGLAGASSYEQYF. DNA for the CDR3: TGCGCCAGCAGCCCCGGACTAGCGGGGGCAAGCTCCTACGAGCAGTACTTC.

The chain joins TRBV15 to TRBJ2-1; 7 positions match TRBD1. This CDR3 spans 13 amino acids. V was pared by 2 bases and J by 7 bases, with 2 bases of the junction left unmatched. In germline, CDR1 is LNHNV, CDR2 YYDKDF (reference sequence). CDR3 nucleotide sequence: TGTGCCACCAGCAGATCGACAGGGAATGAGCAGTTCTTC. This translates into CATSRSTGNEQFF. The full variable domain, in which reference TRBV15 and TRBJ2-1 provide the parts outside the CDR3, is DAMVIQNPRYQVTQFGKPVTLSCSQTLNHNVMYWYQQKSSQAPKLLFHYYDKDFNNEADTPDNFQSRRPNTSFCFLDIRSPGLGDTAMYLCATSRSTGNEQFFGPGTRLTVL.

This rearrangement joins TRBV5-1 to TRBJ2-1; unclear D gene. Germline lookup yields CDR1 SGHRS and CDR2 YFSETQ. There are 16 residues in the CDR3. V shed 4 bases and J shed 5 bases, with 19 bases lying between them. The DNA for the CDR3 is TGCGCCAGCAGCCCCTGGGGTAGCTCAGGCAACAATGAGCAGTTCTTC. Its translation is CASSPWGSSGNNEQFF.

The V gene is TRBV9, the J gene TRBJ2-6, with D perhaps TRBD2 (5 bases). V was pared by 4 bases and J by 4 bases, with 15 bases between. Germline lookup yields CDR1 SGDLS and CDR2 YYNGEE. There are 16 residues in the CDR3. CDR3 protein: CASSPVGNRGANVLTF. The CDR3 bases are TGTGCCAGCAGCCCTGTCGGGAATCGCGGGGCCAACGTCCTGACTTTC.

The chain joins TRBV11-1 to TRBJ2-5; D possibly corresponds to TRBD2 (5 bases). V gave up 4 bases and J gave up 2 bases, with 11 bases separating them. The CDR3 runs 14 residues. Germline CDR1 and CDR2: SGHAT and FQDESV (reference sequence). CDR3 DNA sequence: TGTGCCAGCAGCTACCCGGGATCGCAAGAGACCCAGTACTTC. Translating gives CASSYPGSQETQYF.

The DNA for the CDR3 is TGTGCCAGCAGAGGACAGGGGGGAACTGGGGCCAACGTCCTGACTTTC. This codes for CASRGQGGTGANVLTF. The chain joins TRBV2 to TRBJ2-6; 10 nucleotides agree with TRBD1. The length of the CDR3 is 16 residues. The J segment lost 2 bases and the V segment lost 6 bases, leaving 4 bases of the junction unmatched. Looked up from germline, CDR1 is SNHLY and CDR2 is FYNNEI.

The count of this clonotype is one. This chain uses TRBV10-3 with TRBJ1-5; TRBD1 is a possible D gene (5 bases). The CDR3 loop spans 15 amino acids. The V gene's germline CDR1 is ENHRY and CDR2 SYGVKD. The germline V and J ends were trimmed by 4 bases and 3 bases, with 13 bases remaining between them. CDR3 amino acids: CAISGGAGPNQPQHF. CDR3 nucleotides: TGTGCCATCAGTGGAGGGGCGGGTCCCAATCAGCCCCAGCATTTT.

The V and J genes are TRBV9 and TRBJ1-4; D might be TRBD1 (6 bases). This CDR3 region has 15 residues. CDR1 and CDR2 from the germline V gene are SGDLS and YYNGEE. The V end was cut by 1 base, the J end by 3 bases, with 10 bases between. CDR3 sequence reads: CASSVTPGANEKLFF. CDR3 nucleotide sequence: TGTGCCAGCAGCGTAACCCCAGGGGCTAATGAAAAACTGTTTTTT.

The genes are TRBV28 and TRBJ2-5; D not resolved. This CDR3 is built from 12 residues. Trimming took off 6 bases at V and 5 bases at J, with 10 bases between the two ends. Germline CDR1 is MDHEN and CDR2 is SYDVKM. This CDR3 is CASRPAAETQYF. The CDR3 DNA reads as TGTGCCAGCAGGCCCGCGGCGGAGACCCAGTACTTC. The whole variable domain, remainder taken from reference TRBV28 and TRBJ2-5, is DVKVTQSSRYLVKRTGEKVFLECVQDMDHENMFWYRQDPGLGLRLIYFSYDVKMKEKGDIPEGYSVSREKKERFSLILESASTNQTSMYLCASRPAAETQYFGPGTRLLVL.

This chain links TRBV20-1 with TRBJ1-1; tentative D call: TRBD1 (6 bases). The V gene lost 5 bases and the J gene lost 0 bases, with 13 bases spanning the gap. From germline, CDR1 is DFQATT and CDR2 SNEGSKA (reference sequence). CDR3 length: 14 amino acids. CDR3 protein: CSASGQLLNTEAFF. In DNA, the CDR3 is TGCAGTGCTTCGGGACAACTACTGAACACTGAAGCTTTCTTT.

This rearrangement joins TRBV29-1 to TRBJ2-2, with TRBD1 matching over 9 bases. After removal of 7 bases from V and 4 bases from J, the junction contained 7 bases not matched to a gene. The length of the CDR3 is 14 residues. Germline V lookup: CDR1 SQVTM, CDR2 ANQGSEA. The CDR3 here is CSAKQGASTGELFF. DNA of the CDR3: TGCAGCGCCAAACAGGGGGCGAGCACCGGGGAGCTGTTTTTT.

This sequence joins TRBV15 and TRBJ2-7; the match to TRBD2 covers 15 bases. This CDR3 is 16 amino acids long. After removal of 5 bases from V and 6 bases from J, the junction contained 8 bases not matched to a gene. CDR1 is LNHNV and CDR2 is YYDKDF in the germline V gene (reference sequence). This chain's CDR3 is CATSPGLAGGQLEQYF. Here the CDR3 DNA reads TGTGCCACCAGCCCCGGACTAGCGGGGGGGCAACTCGAGCAGTACTTC.

V gene TRBV20-1 combines with J gene TRBJ2-7, with D uncertain. V gave up 6 bases and J gave up 5 bases, with 11 bases separating them. This CDR3 is 11 amino acids long. The V gene's germline CDR1 is DFQATT and CDR2 SNEGSKA (reference sequence). CDR3 in amino acids: CSAGPPDEQYF. CDR3 nucleotide sequence: TGCAGTGCCGGACCTCCGGACGAGCAGTACTTC.

The chain carries TRBV28 and TRBJ2-7; tentative D call: TRBD2 (5 bases). The CDR3 runs to 14 residues. V was cut by 4 bases and J by 10 bases, with 20 bases left in between. Germline V gives CDR1 MDHEN, CDR2 SYDVKM. CDR3 sequence (DNA): TGTGCCAGCAGTTCCCGCCCTACACGACTAAATCAGTACTTC. Encoded protein: CASSSRPTRLNQYF.

The rearrangement joins TRBV6-5 to TRBJ2-6; D is perhaps TRBD1 (6 bases). This CDR3 is built from 17 residues. V dropped 4 bases and J dropped 2 bases, with 15 bases sitting between them. Germline V lookup: CDR1 MNHEY, CDR2 SVGAGI. The CDR3 loop is CASSSNVGAPGANVLTF. The CDR3, as DNA: TGTGCCAGCAGTTCAAATGTGGGGGCGCCTGGGGCCAACGTCCTGACTTTC.

The CDR3 sequence: CASSPSRAGQPGELFF. DNA for the CDR3: TGTGCCAGCAGCCCCTCTCGGGCGGGGCAACCCGGGGAGCTGTTTTTT. The chain links TRBV9 to TRBJ2-2, with D possibly matching TRBD2 (6 bases). The CDR3 extends over 16 amino acids. Germline assignment: CDR1 SGDLS and CDR2 YYNGEE. V was shortened by 4 bases and J by 6 bases, with 19 bases between the two germline ends.

The chain recombines TRBV20-1 with TRBJ2-1; TRBD1 agrees at 9 bases. CDR1 is DFQATT, CDR2 SNEGSKA, per germline (reference sequence). J lost 7 bases, V lost 7 bases, and 8 bases had no gene match. The CDR3 sequence is 13 residues long. CDR3 coding DNA: TGCAGTGGGAGGGGGACAGGGTGGAATGAGCAGTTCTTC. Translated, it gives CSGRGTGWNEQFF.

The rearrangement joins TRBV2 to TRBJ1-1; perhaps TRBD1 as D (5 bases). The CDR3 has 13 residues. V shed 8 bases and J shed 3 bases, with 13 bases lying between them. The germline V gene encodes CDR1 SNHLY and CDR2 FYNNEI. The CDR3 loop is CASSRGRDTEAFF. The CDR3 region has the DNA TGTGCCAGCTCGAGGGGTCGGGACACTGAAGCTTTCTTT. The whole variable domain, remainder taken from reference TRBV2 and TRBJ1-1, is EPEVTQTPSHQVTQMGQEVILRCVPISNHLYFYWYRQILGQKVEFLVSFYNNEISEKSEIFDDQFSVERPDGSNFTLKIRSTKLEDSAMYFCASSRGRDTEAFFGQGTRLTVV.

The DNA of the CDR3 is TGTGCCAGTAGCCAGGCGGATGCGCCCCAGCATTTT. This sequence encodes CASSQADAPQHF. The V and J genes are TRBV19 and TRBJ1-5; D unclear. Between the trimmed V and J ends, which lost 6 bases and 9 bases, there was a span of 12 bases. Per the germline V gene, CDR1 is LNHDA and CDR2 is SQIVND (reference sequence). The CDR3 runs 12 residues.

This chain connects TRBV20-1 to TRBJ2-1, with D perhaps given as TRBD1 or TRBD2 (5 bases each). The V and J ends lost 1 base and 0 bases respectively, with 19 bases between them. The CDR3 runs 18 residues. The V gene's germline CDR1 is DFQATT and CDR2 SNEGSKA (reference sequence). The CDR3 is CSARGQGARAGSYNEQFF. Written as DNA, the CDR3 is TGCAGTGCTAGAGGCCAGGGAGCCCGGGCGGGCTCCTACAATGAGCAGTTCTTC.

The CDR3 DNA follows: TGTGCCAGCAGCTTAGCGGGACAGGGGTCAGGACTAGCGGGAGAGAGCTCCTACAATGAGCAGTTCTTC. It translates to CASSLAGQGSGLAGESSYNEQFF. The V gene is TRBV13, the J gene TRBJ2-1, with TRBD2 matching 13 bases. V gave up 1 base and J gave up 0 bases; unmatched junction bases: 18. Germline CDR1 reads PRHDT; CDR2 reads FYEKMQ (reference sequence). CDR3 length equals 23 residues.

The rearrangement links TRBV19 to TRBJ2-5; 7 bases are shared with TRBD2. The V and J ends lost 10 bases and 3 bases, in that order; junction bases with no gene match: 14. The CDR3 runs 15 residues. Per germline, CDR1 LNHDA and CDR2 SQIVND (reference sequence). The chain's CDR3 is CATPGASGHKETQYF. DNA for the CDR3: TGTGCCACCCCCGGGGCTAGCGGACACAAAGAGACCCAGTACTTC. The complete variable domain, with remaining parts taken from reference TRBV19 and TRBJ2-5, reads DGGITQSPKYLFRKEGQNVTLSCEQNLNHDAMYWYRQDPGQGLRLIYYSQIVNDFQKGDIAEGYSVSREKKESFPLTVTSAQKNPTAFYLCATPGASGHKETQYFGPGTRLLVL.

The chain links TRBV6-5 to TRBJ1-1; 8 bases are a match to TRBD1. The junction had 1 base not matched to a gene; V was cut back by 0 bases and J by 1 base. The CDR3 spans 15 residues. CDR1 and CDR2 (germline): MNHEY, SVGAGI. For the CDR3, the DNA is TGTGCCAGCAGTTACTCCGACAGGGGGAACACTGAAGCTTTCTTT. Translating gives CASSYSDRGNTEAFF.

The chain joins TRBV14 to TRBJ2-7; D gene ambiguous. Trimming took off 0 bases at V and 11 bases at J, with 8 bases between the two ends. The CDR3 totals 11 residues. Per the germline V gene, CDR1 is SGHDN and CDR2 is FVKESK. The DNA of the CDR3 is TGTGCCAGCAGCCAAGAAATACCCGAGTACTTC. Residues: CASSQEIPEYF.

The genes are TRBV20-1 and TRBJ2-3; no reliable D call. Germline V lookup: CDR1 DFQATT, CDR2 SNEGSKA (reference sequence). V was trimmed by 8 bases and J by 4 bases, leaving 13 bases between them. The CDR3 extends over 12 amino acids. CDR3 sequence: CSTYRISDTQYF. The CDR3 DNA reads TGCAGTACTTATAGGATCTCAGATACGCAGTATTTT.

V and J are TRBV12-3 or TRBV12-4 and TRBJ2-7; 14 nucleotides line up with TRBD2. The CDR3 covers 16 residues. With V trimmed by 7 bases and J by 2 bases, 7 bases remained unmatched. CDR3 nucleotides: TGTGCCAGCACCCCTGGACTAGCGGGGGGAGCCTACGAGCAGTACTTC. This gives the protein CASTPGLAGGAYEQYF.

The V call is TRBV9, the J call TRBJ1-1; D not resolved. This CDR3 is built from 13 residues. In germline, CDR1 is SGDLS, CDR2 YYNGEE. V was shortened by 4 bases and J by 0 bases, with 7 bases between the two germline ends. In nucleotides, the CDR3 is TGTGCCAGCAGCCCCAGCATGAACACTGAAGCTTTCTTT. Amino acid sequence: CASSPSMNTEAFF.

The chain joins TRBV5-1 to TRBJ2-3; no clear D gene. The germline V and J ends were trimmed by 0 bases and 4 bases, with 15 bases remaining between them. Germline values: CDR1 SGHRS, CDR2 YFSETQ. CDR3 length: 16 residues. CDR3 nucleotide sequence: TGCGCCAGCAGCTTGGTTGGTTTGGGTTTGGCAGATACGCAGTATTTT. Protein sequence: CASSLVGLGLADTQYF. Full variable domain (remainder filled in from reference TRBV5-1 and TRBJ2-3): KAGVTQTPRYLIKTRGQQVTLSCSPISGHRSVSWYQQTPGQGLQFLFEYFSETQRNKGNFPGRFSGRQFSNSRSEMNVSTLELGDSALYLCASSLVGLGLADTQYFGPGTRLTVL.